One and the same sample provided the 3 T cell receptor beta chains below, sequenced in a study of blood T cell repertoires in COVID-19 (dated by TCRdb to 2018 to 2020). Library prep was done by the immunoSEQ multiplex PCR assay. In TCRdb, the immuneACCESS table is reduced to in-frame sequences with V and J assigned. These tables do not hold every clone; where another copy was compared, an unresolved V gene accounts for under half, and the others remain unexplained. The sample contains around 160,000 clones, around 80% of them found a single time. 13% of the sample is in the top ten clones. The sequenced material came from PBMCs or T cells enriched from blood (not recorded which). Receptors were obtained from a woman aged 55-69 years who had recovered from COVID-19.

The V call is TRBV5-4, the J call TRBJ2-3, with TRBD1 matching 12 bases. J was trimmed by 3 bases and V by 4 bases; bases with no gene match: 3. Germline CDR1 SGHNT, CDR2 YYREEE (reference sequence). The CDR3 consists of 15 residues. The CDR3 region is CASSGDRGRTDTQYF. The CDR3 DNA sequence: TGTGCCAGCAGCGGGGACAGGGGGCGAACAGATACGCAGTATTTT.

The chain couples TRBV9 to TRBJ1-2; possible D gene TRBD1, 5 bases. V lost 0 bases to trimming and J lost 8 bases, with 11 bases between them. This CDR3 region has 13 residues. Looked up from germline, CDR1 is SGDLS and CDR2 is YYNGEE. For the CDR3, the DNA is TGTGCCAGCAGCGTAGCCTCCAGGGAAGGCTACACCTTC. Its protein is CASSVASREGYTF.

The chain recombines TRBV5-5 with TRBJ1-1, with 7 bases matching TRBD1. With 2 bases clipped from V and 4 bases from J, the junction kept 2 bases outside the gene matches. The germline V gene has CDR1 SGHKS and CDR2 YYEKEE (reference sequence). The CDR3 is made up of 13 amino acids. DNA for the CDR3: TGTGCCAGCAGCTTCCGACAGGGCACTGAAGCTTTCTTT. Residues: CASSFRQGTEAFF.